The T cell receptor (beta chain) described here comes from a study of regulatory T cells in long-lasting Graves disease. Study summary: Patients newly diagnosed with Graves' had been on antithyroid drugs for under 3 months.

This clonotype was recorded many times. The antigen is undetermined. Study outcomes and limitations: Persistent Graves' patients showed reduced TCR diversity versus newly diagnosed patients. Preferential use of TRBV28, TRBJ1-2 and TRBJ2-5 was seen in persistent disease.

The CDR3 is made up of 16 amino acids. Germline V gene lookup returns CDR1 SGHRS and CDR2 YFSETQ. V was trimmed by 4 bases and J by 5 bases, leaving 21 bases between them. As to time point: newly diagnosed GD, antithyroid drugs for less than 3 months. The TCR library was made from RNA extracted from PBMCs. Recruitment took place at an endocrinology department in Xi'an, China. Investigators prepared the TCR beta libraries by applying iRepertoire HTBI primers and Arm-PCR of CDR3 regions. TCRdb processed the multiplex PCR reads anew with MiXCR; each CDR3 protein has one entry. Of 550,000 to 650,000 distinct CDR3 sequences listed, around 16% are singletons. Separately, the same data were catalogued under a study of T cells in Graves' hyperthyroidism and ophthalmopathy.

The receptor was isolated from a man younger than 35 with Graves disease. This sample comprised peripheral blood mononuclear cells (PBMCs), obtained at new diagnosis, from a patient treated with antithyroid drugs. The chain recombines TRBV5-1 with TRBJ1-1; the D gene is possibly TRBD1 (5 bases). CDR3: CASSLGRGRVETEAFF. CDR3 in DNA: TGCGCCAGCAGCCTCGGGAGGGGCAGGGTGGAGACTGAAGCTTTCTTT.